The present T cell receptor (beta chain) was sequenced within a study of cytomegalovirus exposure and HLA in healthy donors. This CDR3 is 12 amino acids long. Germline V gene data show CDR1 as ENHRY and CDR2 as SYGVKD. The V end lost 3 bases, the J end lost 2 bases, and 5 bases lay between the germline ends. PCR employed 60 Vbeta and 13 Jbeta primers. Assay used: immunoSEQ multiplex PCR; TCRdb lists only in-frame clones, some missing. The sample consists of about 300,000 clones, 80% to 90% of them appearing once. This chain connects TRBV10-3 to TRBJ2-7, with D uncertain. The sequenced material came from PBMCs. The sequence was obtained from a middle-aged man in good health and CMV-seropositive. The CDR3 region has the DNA TGTGCCATCAGTGAAACACCCTACGAGCAGTACTTC. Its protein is CAISETPYEQYF.